Below are 4 T cell receptor beta chains sequenced from a single sample in a study of blood T cell repertoires in COVID-19. Profiling relied on immunoSEQ multiplex PCR, and the TCRdb table lists in-frame clones only, not all of them. The sample lists fewer than 350,000 clones; more than 75% were seen once. Source material: peripheral blood. The receptors shown here come from a woman in her forties or fifties who had recovered from COVID-19.

This chain connects TRBV24-1 to TRBJ2-5, with a tentative D call TRBD1 (6 bases). V was shortened by 4 bases and J by 5 bases, with 22 bases between the two germline ends. Germline V gene data show CDR1 as KGHDR and CDR2 as SFDVKD. The CDR3 sequence is 17 residues long. The CDR3 protein is CATSDPTRSQGYETQYF. CDR3 coding DNA: TGTGCCACCAGTGACCCAACGAGGTCACAGGGCTATGAGACCCAGTACTTC.

This chain links TRBV27 with TRBJ2-7, with 11 positions matching TRBD2. The CDR3 totals 14 residues. Germline CDR1 is MNHEY and CDR2 is SMNVEV (reference sequence). V lost 5 bases to trimming and J lost 4 bases; unmatched junction nucleotides: 4. The CDR3 DNA reads as TGTGCCAGCAGTATTAGCGGGGGGGCATACGAGCAGTACTTC. This gives the protein CASSISGGAYEQYF.

The chain is built from TRBV27 and TRBJ2-7; D might be TRBD1 (6 bases). The CDR3 has 14 amino acids. Trimming removed 5 bases from V and 4 bases from J, with 15 bases in between. Germline CDR1 and CDR2: MNHEY and SMNVEV (reference sequence). The CDR3 sequence: CASSPGVLPYEQYF. The CDR3 DNA reads TGTGCCAGCAGTCCAGGGGTCCTACCTTACGAGCAGTACTTC.

The rearrangement joins TRBV5-1 to TRBJ2-5; 8 bases fit TRBD2. V lost 3 bases, J lost 5 bases, and 9 bases stayed unmatched. Germline lookup yields CDR1 SGHRS and CDR2 YFSETQ. The CDR3 totals 15 residues. The CDR3: CASSSLGTRTETQYF. The DNA of the CDR3 is TGCGCCAGCAGCTCCCTGGGGACTAGAACGGAGACCCAGTACTTC.